Below, 10 T cell receptor beta chains from the same sample are listed, as sequenced in a study of blood T cell repertoires in COVID-19. Measured with immunoSEQ multiplex PCR; TCRdb has only the in-frame clones, and not every one. This table has 100,000 to 150,000 clones, around 82% appearing once. Sequencing was performed on peripheral blood. All receptors derive from a man aged 25-45 years with COVID-19, enrolled during active disease.

The chain joins TRBV19 to TRBJ2-1; 9 positions match TRBD2. V dropped 4 bases and J dropped 0; count of bases not matched to a gene: 4. This CDR3 is 16 amino acids long. Germline CDR1 LNHDA, CDR2 SQIVND (reference sequence). The CDR3 DNA follows: TGTGCCAGTAGTAAGAGTAGCGGGAGCTCCTACAATGAGCAGTTCTTC. It is translated as CASSKSSGSSYNEQFF.

The chain combines TRBV5-4 with TRBJ2-2; the D is unclear. The germline CDR1 and CDR2 sequences are SGHNT and YYREEE (reference sequence). This CDR3 is 15 amino acids long. Trimming removed 1 base at V and 0 bases at J, with 7 bases between. Here the CDR3 reads CASSLYRANTGELFF. The CDR3 coding sequence is TGTGCCAGCAGCTTGTACAGAGCGAACACCGGGGAGCTGTTTTTT.

The rearrangement joins TRBV5-4 to TRBJ2-1; possibly TRBD1 for D (6 bases). The ends were cut back, 6 bases at V and 4 bases at J, with 14 bases in the middle. This CDR3 contains 14 residues. The germline V gene encodes CDR1 SGHNT and CDR2 YYREEE (reference sequence). The CDR3: CASTDQGRYNEQFF. The CDR3, as DNA: TGTGCCAGCACCGACCAGGGGCGATACAATGAGCAGTTCTTC.

Remarks on this clone: The identical CDR3 is also encoded by other nucleotide sequences in the sample. This chain links TRBV28 with TRBJ1-5, with unresolved D. This CDR3 has 11 amino acids. In germline, CDR1 is MDHEN, CDR2 SYDVKM. V lost 6 bases to trimming and J lost 4 bases, with 4 bases between them. The CDR3 nucleotides are TGTGCCAGCAGCCAAAATCAGCCCCAGCATTTT. Its protein is CASSQNQPQHF.

This clone was found a few times. The chain has TRBV6-5 and TRBJ2-3, with TRBD2 matching over 11 bases. The ends lost 6 bases at V and 1 base at J; junction bases unmatched: 3. This CDR3 comprises 15 residues. Germline V gene sequence: CDR1 MNHEY, CDR2 SVGAGI. CDR3 amino acids: CASSPLAGGTDTQYF. CDR3 coding DNA: TGTGCCAGCAGCCCACTAGCGGGGGGCACAGATACGCAGTATTTT.

CDR3 residues: CASSIRTGSNQPQHF. The CDR3 DNA sequence: TGTGCCAGTAGTATACGGACAGGTAGCAATCAGCCCCAGCATTTT. The chain is built from TRBV19 and TRBJ1-5; TRBD1 matches at 7 bases. Germline lookup yields CDR1 LNHDA and CDR2 SQIVND (reference sequence). The CDR3 has 15 residues. V dropped 2 bases and J dropped 0; count of bases not matched to a gene: 1.

This chain connects TRBV5-1 to TRBJ2-7; 9 nucleotides match TRBD1. Germline V gene sequence: CDR1 SGHRS, CDR2 YFSETQ. Unmatched junction bases numbered 7, after V lost 4 bases and J lost 5 bases. The CDR3 is 14 residues long. CDR3 loop: CASSPGTGLHEQYF. The DNA of the CDR3 is TGCGCCAGCAGCCCTGGGACAGGGTTGCACGAGCAGTACTTC.

The J gene is TRBJ1-4, the V gene TRBV29-1; 10 nucleotides line up with TRBD1. Unmatched junction bases numbered 6, after V lost 5 bases and J lost 6 bases. The CDR3 totals 14 residues. From germline, CDR1 is SQVTM and CDR2 ANQGSEA. This chain's CDR3 is CSVRLGQGDEKLFF. For the CDR3, the DNA is TGCAGCGTTCGCCTCGGACAGGGGGATGAAAAACTGTTTTTT.

The rearrangement links TRBV18 to TRBJ2-1, with 14 nucleotides matching TRBD2. J gave up 8 bases and V 3 bases, and 3 bases lay outside the gene matches. The CDR3 runs 15 residues. Per the germline V gene, CDR1 is KGHSH and CDR2 is LQKENI. CDR3 sequence reads: CASSPTSGRADEQFF. Written as DNA, the CDR3 is TGTGCCAGCTCACCGACTAGCGGGAGGGCCGATGAGCAGTTCTTC.

This chain links TRBV6-4 with TRBJ1-4; D is ambiguous. The V and J ends lost 6 bases and 5 bases respectively, with 10 bases between them. The CDR3 length is 13 residues. Germline V gene lookup returns CDR1 MRHNA and CDR2 SNTAGT. The CDR3 here is CASSADPNEKLFF. The CDR3 nucleotides read TGTGCCAGCAGCGCAGATCCGAATGAAAAACTGTTTTTT.